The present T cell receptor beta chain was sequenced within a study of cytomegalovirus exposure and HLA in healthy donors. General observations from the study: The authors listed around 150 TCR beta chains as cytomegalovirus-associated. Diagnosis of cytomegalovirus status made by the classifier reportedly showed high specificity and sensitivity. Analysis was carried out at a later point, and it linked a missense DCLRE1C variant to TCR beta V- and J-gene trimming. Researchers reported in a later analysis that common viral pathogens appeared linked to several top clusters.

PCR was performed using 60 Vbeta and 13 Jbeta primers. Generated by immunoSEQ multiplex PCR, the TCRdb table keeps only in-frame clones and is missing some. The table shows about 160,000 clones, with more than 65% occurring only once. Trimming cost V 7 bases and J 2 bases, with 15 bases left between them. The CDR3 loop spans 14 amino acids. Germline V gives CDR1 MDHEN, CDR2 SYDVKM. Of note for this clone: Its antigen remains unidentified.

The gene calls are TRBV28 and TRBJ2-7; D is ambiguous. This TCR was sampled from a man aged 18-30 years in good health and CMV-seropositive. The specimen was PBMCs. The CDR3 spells CASTTPDGAYEQYF. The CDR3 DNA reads TGTGCCAGCACCACCCCAGACGGAGCCTACGAGCAGTACTTC.